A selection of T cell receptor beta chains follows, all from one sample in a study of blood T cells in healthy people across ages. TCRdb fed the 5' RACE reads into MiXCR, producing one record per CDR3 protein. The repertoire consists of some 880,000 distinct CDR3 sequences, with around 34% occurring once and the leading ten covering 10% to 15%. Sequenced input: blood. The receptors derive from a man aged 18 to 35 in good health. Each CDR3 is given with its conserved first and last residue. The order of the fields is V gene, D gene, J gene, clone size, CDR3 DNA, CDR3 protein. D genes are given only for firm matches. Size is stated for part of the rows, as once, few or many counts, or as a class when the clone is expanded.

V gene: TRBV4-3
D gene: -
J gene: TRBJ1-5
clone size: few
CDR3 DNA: TGCGCCAGCAGCCAAGGCAGGGAGACTTATCAGCCCCAGCATTTT
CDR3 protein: CASSQGRETYQPQHF

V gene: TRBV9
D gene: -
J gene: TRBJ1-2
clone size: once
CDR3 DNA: TGTGCCAGCAGCGTAGGAACGGGTTTAACCTATGGCTACACCTTC
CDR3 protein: CASSVGTGLTYGYTF

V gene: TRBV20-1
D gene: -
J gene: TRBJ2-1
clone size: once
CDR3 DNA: TGCAGGGCCGGTAAGAATGAGCAGTTCTTC
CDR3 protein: CRAGKNEQFF

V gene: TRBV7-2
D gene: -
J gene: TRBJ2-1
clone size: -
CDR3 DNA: TGTGCCAGCAGCTTAGTAACAGGGATGGATGAGCAGTTCTTC
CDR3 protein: CASSLVTGMDEQFF

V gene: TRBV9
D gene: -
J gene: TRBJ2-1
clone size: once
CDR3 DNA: TGTGCCAGCAGCGTCAAGACAGGAAGTGAGCAGTTCTTC
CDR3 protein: CASSVKTGSEQFF

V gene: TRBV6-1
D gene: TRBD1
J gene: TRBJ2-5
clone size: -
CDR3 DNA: TGTGCCAGCAGTTCCTGGGACAGGGCGACAAAGACCCAGTACTTC
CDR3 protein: CASSSWDRATKTQYF

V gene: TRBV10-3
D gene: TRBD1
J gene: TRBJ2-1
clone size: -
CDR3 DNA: TGTGCCATCACTCCGGGACAGGTAAACAATGAGCAGTTCTTC
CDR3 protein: CAITPGQVNNEQFF

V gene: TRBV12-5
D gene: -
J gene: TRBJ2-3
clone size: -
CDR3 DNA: TGTGCTAGTGGTTTGCGGCAGGGCTCCACAGATACGCAGTATTTT
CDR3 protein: CASGLRQGSTDTQYF

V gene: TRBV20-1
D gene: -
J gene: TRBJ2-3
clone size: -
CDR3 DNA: TGCAGTGTTCCGGGGACGAGGCTCACAGATACGCAGTATTTT
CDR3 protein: CSVPGTRLTDTQYF

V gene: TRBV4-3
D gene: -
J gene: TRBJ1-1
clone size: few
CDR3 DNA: TGCGCCAGCAGCCAAGATCCAGGGATGAACACTGAAGCTTTCTTT
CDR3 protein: CASSQDPGMNTEAFF

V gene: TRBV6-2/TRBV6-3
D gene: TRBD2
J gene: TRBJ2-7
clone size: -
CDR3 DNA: TGTGCCAGCAGTTACTCGCGGGGGACTCCGACCACCTACGAGCAGTACTTC
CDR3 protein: CASSYSRGTPTTYEQYF

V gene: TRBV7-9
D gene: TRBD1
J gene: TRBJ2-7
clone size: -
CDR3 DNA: TGTACCAGCAGACCCAAAGACAGGGTCAATTCCTACGAGCAGTACTTC
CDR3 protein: CTSRPKDRVNSYEQYF

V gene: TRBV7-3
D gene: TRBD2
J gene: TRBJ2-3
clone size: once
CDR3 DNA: TGTGCCAGCAGCCCAGCGGGAGTCCCCACAGATACGCAGTATTTT
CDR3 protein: CASSPAGVPTDTQYF

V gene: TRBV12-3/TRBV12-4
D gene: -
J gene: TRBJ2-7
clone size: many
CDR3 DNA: TGTGCCAGCAGTCCCGCCGGGACTCTATCTACGATGCAGTACTTC
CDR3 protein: CASSPAGTLSTMQYF

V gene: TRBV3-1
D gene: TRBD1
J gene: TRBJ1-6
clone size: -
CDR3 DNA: TGTGCCAGCAGCCAACCGACGACAGGGACCGGTTCACCCCTCCACTTT
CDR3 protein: CASSQPTTGTGSPLHF

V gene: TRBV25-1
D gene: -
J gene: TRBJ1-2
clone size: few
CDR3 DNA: TGTGCCAGCAGTGATGGGGGGCTGAGAGGCTACACCTTC
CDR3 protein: CASSDGGLRGYTF

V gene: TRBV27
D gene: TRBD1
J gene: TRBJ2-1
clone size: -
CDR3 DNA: TGTGCCAGCAGTTCCCTGGACAGGGGAGATCGGAATGAGCAGTTCTTC
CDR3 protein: CASSSLDRGDRNEQFF

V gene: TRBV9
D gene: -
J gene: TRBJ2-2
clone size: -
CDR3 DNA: TGTGCCAGCAGCGTTCAACAAGGGAGCACCGGGGAGCTGTTTTTT
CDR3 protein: CASSVQQGSTGELFF

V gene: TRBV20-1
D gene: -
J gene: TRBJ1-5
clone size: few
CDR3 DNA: TGCAGTGCCGTGGGGGGGATGAGCAATCAGCCCCAGCATTTT
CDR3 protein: CSAVGGMSNQPQHF

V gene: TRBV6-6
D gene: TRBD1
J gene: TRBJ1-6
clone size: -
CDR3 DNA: TGTGCCAGCAGTTACGGGGGACAGGATCATTCACCCCTCCACTTT
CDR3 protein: CASSYGGQDHSPLHF

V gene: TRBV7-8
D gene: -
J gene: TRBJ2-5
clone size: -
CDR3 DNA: TGTGCCAGCCGGTTAGGGCGGATAACCCAAGAGGCCCAGTACTTC
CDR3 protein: CASRLGRITQEAQYF

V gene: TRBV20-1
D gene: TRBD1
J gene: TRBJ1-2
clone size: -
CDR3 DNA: TGCAGCCTATGGGAACAGGGGGGCTATGGCTACACCTTC
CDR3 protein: CSLWEQGGYGYTF

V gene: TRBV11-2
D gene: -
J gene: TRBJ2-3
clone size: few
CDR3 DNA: TGTGCCAGCAGCTTAGTAGGGGAGACAGATACGCAGTATTTT
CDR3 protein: CASSLVGETDTQYF

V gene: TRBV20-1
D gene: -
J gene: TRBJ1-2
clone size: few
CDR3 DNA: TGCAGTGCTAGAGAGCTGGGGGAGGGCTACACCTTC
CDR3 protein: CSARELGEGYTF

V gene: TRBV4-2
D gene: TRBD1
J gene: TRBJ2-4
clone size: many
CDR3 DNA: TGTGCCAGCAGCCAAGATGTGGGCAGGGGGTCCAAAAACATTCAGTACTTC
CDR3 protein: CASSQDVGRGSKNIQYF

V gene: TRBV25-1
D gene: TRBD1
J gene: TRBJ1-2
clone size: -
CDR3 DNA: TGTGCCAGCAGCGCCCAGATGGGACAGGATTCAAACTATGGCTACACCTTC
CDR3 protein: CASSAQMGQDSNYGYTF

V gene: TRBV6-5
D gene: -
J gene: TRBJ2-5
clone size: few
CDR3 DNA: TGTGCCAGCAGTTACTCAGTTGCGGGCCAAGAGACCCAGTACTTC
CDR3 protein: CASSYSVAGQETQYF

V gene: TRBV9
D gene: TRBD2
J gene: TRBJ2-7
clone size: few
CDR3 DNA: TGTGCCAGCAGCGTAGTGGGACTACACTACAATGAGCAGTACTTC
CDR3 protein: CASSVVGLHYNEQYF

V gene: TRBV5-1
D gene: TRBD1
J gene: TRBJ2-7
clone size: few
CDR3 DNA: TGCGCCAGCAGCATAAGAGGACAGGGGGTGAACAATGAGCAGTACTTC
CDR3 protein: CASSIRGQGVNNEQYF

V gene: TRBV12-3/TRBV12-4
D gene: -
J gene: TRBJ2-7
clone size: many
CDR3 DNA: TGTGCCAGCACCGCAGGCAGTTCCTACGAGCAGTACTTC
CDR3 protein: CASTAGSSYEQYF

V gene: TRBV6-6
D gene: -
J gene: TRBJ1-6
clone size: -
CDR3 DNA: TGTGCCAGCAGCCTGAACGGAGATAATTCACCCCTCCACTTT
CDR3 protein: CASSLNGDNSPLHF

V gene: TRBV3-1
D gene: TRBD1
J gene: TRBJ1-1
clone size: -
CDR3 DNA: TGTGCCAGCAGCCAAGATCGCCCCGGACAGGGGGGGATCGACACTGAAGCTTTCTTT
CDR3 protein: CASSQDRPGQGGIDTEAFF

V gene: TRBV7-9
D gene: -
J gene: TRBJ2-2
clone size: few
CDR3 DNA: TGTGCCAGCACCCCATCACAGACGAACACCGGGGAGCTGTTTTTT
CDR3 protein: CASTPSQTNTGELFF

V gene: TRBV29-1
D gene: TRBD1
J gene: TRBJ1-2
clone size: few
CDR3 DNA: TGCAGCGTTGATGACAGGGGTAATGGCTACACCTTC
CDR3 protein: CSVDDRGNGYTF

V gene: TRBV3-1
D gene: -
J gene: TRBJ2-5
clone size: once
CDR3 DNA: TGTGCCAGCAGCCAAGATGAAGGGGGATGGCAAGAGACCCAGTACTTC
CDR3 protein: CASSQDEGGWQETQYF

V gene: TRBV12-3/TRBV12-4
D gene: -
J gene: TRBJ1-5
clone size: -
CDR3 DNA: TGTGCCAGCAGTCCCGGATTTAGGGTGGAACAGCCCCAGCATTTT
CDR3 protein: CASSPGFRVEQPQHF